Listed below are T cell receptor beta chains from one sample, sequenced in a study of cytomegalovirus exposure and HLA in healthy donors. Data came from immunoSEQ multiplex PCR; TCRdb stores just in-frame clones and leaves some out. The top ten clones hold roughly 4.7% of a sample with roughly 140,000 clones, roughly 80% of them seen once. Sequences were obtained from PBMCs. These receptors were collected from a man between 35 and 55 years old in good health and CMV-seronegative. CDR3s include the opening cysteine and the closing phenylalanine or tryptophan. Fields, in order: V gene, J gene, clone size, D gene, CDR3 DNA, CDR3 protein. The D gene is left open where the match is weak. Rows may omit the clone size; those that give it use once, few, many or a size class.

>TRBV5-1|TRBJ1-3|NA|TRBD1
TGCGCCAGCAGCTCGACAGGGAACGGAAACACCATATATTTT
CASSSTGNGNTIYF
>TRBV7-7|TRBJ2-5|NA|TRBD1
TGTGCTAGCAGCCCATGGACAGGGGGGCAAGAGACCCAGTACTTC
CASSPWTGGQETQYF
>TRBV18|TRBJ1-1|NA|NA
TGTGCCAGCTCAGCGGACAGGAACACTGAAGCTTTCTTT
CASSADRNTEAFF
>TRBV25-1|TRBJ1-1|NA|NA
TGTGCCAGCAGTGATTGGGGCGGGAAGGGGACTGAAGCTTTCTTT
CASSDWGGKGTEAFF
>TRBV28|TRBJ2-7|NA|NA
TGTGCCAGCAGACCCGGTCGACAGGGGAGGGCCGAGCAGTACTTC
CASRPGRQGRAEQYF
>TRBV7-6|TRBJ2-1|NA|TRBD2
TGTGCCAGCAGCTTAGACCTAGCGGGGGGTTACAATGAGCAGTTCTTC
CASSLDLAGGYNEQFF
>TRBV2|TRBJ1-1|NA|TRBD1
TGTGCCAGCAGGGATTCCGGGACAGCCACTGAAGCTTTCTTT
CASRDSGTATEAFF
>TRBV6-6|TRBJ2-7|few|NA
TGTGCCAGCAGTTACGACAGCTCCGTAGGCGAGCAGTACTTC
CASSYDSSVGEQYF
>TRBV7-7|TRBJ1-5|NA|NA
TGTGCTAGCAATCATATAGGGGCCCAGGTTAGCAATCAGCCCCAGCATTTT
CASNHIGAQVSNQPQHF
>TRBV7-9|TRBJ2-3|NA|NA
TGTGCCAGCAGCTTAGGGGCCAGTAACACAGATACGCAGTATTTT
CASSLGASNTDTQYF
>TRBV2|TRBJ1-1|NA|NA
TGTGCCAGCAGGGGACTTAGGGGAGCTTTCTTT
CASRGLRGAFF
>TRBV18|TRBJ1-4|NA|NA
TGTGCCAGCTCCCGACAGGTGGGGGATAATGAAAAACTGTTTTTT
CASSRQVGDNEKLFF
>TRBV28|TRBJ2-1|NA|NA
TGTGCCAGCAGCACAGCGGAGATTTGGGATGAGCAGTTCTTC
CASSTAEIWDEQFF
>TRBV6-5|TRBJ2-6|few|NA
TGTGCCAGCAGTTACGAAGTGGGGCGCTGGGCCAACGTCCTGACTTTC
CASSYEVGRWANVLTF
>TRBV28|TRBJ1-5|NA|TRBD1
TGTGCCAGCAGTCCCCCGGGACAGGGCGATCAGCCCCAGCATTTT
CASSPPGQGDQPQHF
>TRBV7-2|TRBJ1-2|once|TRBD1
TGTGCCAGCAGCTTAAGCGCCGGGACAGGGGAAAATGGCTACACCTTC
CASSLSAGTGENGYTF
>TRBV7-2|TRBJ2-2|NA|TRBD2
TGTGCCAGCAGCTCGACTAGCGGGGTATACACCGGGGAGCTGTTTTTT
CASSSTSGVYTGELFF
>TRBV4-3|TRBJ1-1|NA|NA
TGCGCCAGCAGCCCCACGACAGGAGGCGGAGCTTTCTTT
CASSPTTGGGAFF
>TRBV6-5|TRBJ1-6|NA|NA
TGTGCCACAAAAACAGGGATACAGTATAATTCACCCCTCCACTTT
CATKTGIQYNSPLHF
>TRBV7-9|TRBJ1-5|NA|NA
TGTGCCAGCAGCTTGTCCCGGGGAAATCAGCCCCAGCATTTT
CASSLSRGNQPQHF
>TRBV19|TRBJ2-7|NA|NA
TGTGCCAGTAGCCCCACAGGGTTCCACGAGCAGTACTTC
CASSPTGFHEQYF
>TRBV7-8|TRBJ2-7|NA|TRBD1
TGTGCCAGCAGCCTAGCCCGACAGGGGATGATCTACGAGCAGTACTTC
CASSLARQGMIYEQYF
>TRBV15|TRBJ2-1|once|NA
TGTGCCACCAGCAGCTCCCTAGGCCCCTACAATGAGCAGTTCTTC
CATSSSLGPYNEQFF
>TRBV7-8|TRBJ1-6|NA|TRBD1
TGTGCCACCGGGACAGGGACTAATTCACCCCTCCACTTT
CATGTGTNSPLHF
>TRBV13|TRBJ2-7|few|NA
TGTGCCAGCAGCCCGGGGACAGGACGGAGCTTTAGCGGGGGCGAGCAGTACTTC
CASSPGTGRSFSGGEQYF
>TRBV9|TRBJ2-2|once|NA
TGTGCCAGCAGCGTAAGTAAGCGGGCGAACACCGGGGAGCTGTTTTTT
CASSVSKRANTGELFF
>TRBV18|TRBJ2-1|once|TRBD1
TGTGCCAGCTCCTGGGACAGGGGTAATGAGCAGTTCTTC
CASSWDRGNEQFF